A selection of T cell receptor beta chains follows, all from one sample in a study of cytomegalovirus exposure and HLA in healthy donors. Measured with immunoSEQ multiplex PCR; TCRdb has only the in-frame clones, and not every one. The profile covers approximately 150,000 clones, with 80% appearing a single time and 4.5% to 5.5% taken by the ten largest. The sequenced sample consisted of PBMCs. These receptor sequences come from a man aged 35 to 55 in good health and CMV-seronegative. Both conserved end residues are part of each CDR3. D genes are given only for firm matches. Expanded clones are given a class, and other clones once, few, many or no size at all.

d_call	j_call	v_call	clone_size	cdr3_nt	cdr3_aa
NA	TRBJ2-7	TRBV20-1	NA	TGCAGTGTTAGGGCTCTGTACGAGCAGTACTTC	CSVRALYEQYF
TRBD2	TRBJ2-7	TRBV29-1	NA	TGCAGCGTCTCAGCGGGGGACTACTACGAGCAGTACTTC	CSVSAGDYYEQYF
TRBD1	TRBJ1-4	TRBV18	NA	TGTGCCAGCTCACGAATCACAGGGGCAGAAAAACTGTTTTTT	CASSRITGAEKLFF
TRBD2	TRBJ2-7	TRBV5-1	NA	TGCGCCAGCAGCTTGGGGACTAGTAACGAGCAGTACTTC	CASSLGTSNEQYF
NA	TRBJ1-1	TRBV6-5	NA	TGTGCCAGCAGTTACTCCCAGGTTATGAACACTGAAGCTTTCTTT	CASSYSQVMNTEAFF
TRBD2	TRBJ2-3	TRBV5-4	NA	TGTGCCAGCAGCTTGCCCGGACGGGGGGACGATACGCAGTATTTT	CASSLPGRGDDTQYF
TRBD1	TRBJ1-2	TRBV7-6	NA	TGTGCCAGCAGCTCAGGGGGTGCCGACTATGGCTACACCTTC	CASSSGGADYGYTF
TRBD1	TRBJ1-1	TRBV5-1	NA	TGCGCCAGCAGCTTGGTGGGACAGGGGAACACTGAAGCTTTCTTT	CASSLVGQGNTEAFF
NA	TRBJ1-2	TRBV27	NA	TGTGCCAGCAGTTTAAGCGTACTTACCTATGGCTACACCTTC	CASSLSVLTYGYTF
TRBD2	TRBJ2-2	TRBV25-1	NA	TGTGCCAGCAGTGAGACTAGCGGGGGGGTGGGGACCGGGGAGCTGTTTTTT	CASSETSGGVGTGELFF
TRBD2	TRBJ2-3	TRBV9	few	TGTGCCAGCAGCCCTAGCGGGGGGGCCGCAGATACGCAGTATTTT	CASSPSGGAADTQYF
NA	TRBJ1-1	TRBV5-4	NA	TGTGCCAGCAGCTTTTCGAGAAACACTGAAGCTTTCTTT	CASSFSRNTEAFF
TRBD2	TRBJ2-7	TRBV19	NA	TGTGCCAGTAGTATTGGGCTAGCGGGAGTTTACGAGCAGTACTTC	CASSIGLAGVYEQYF
NA	TRBJ2-7	TRBV6-5	medium-sized	TGTGCCAGCAGGAAGGGGGGGACCAACTACGAGCAGTACTTC	CASRKGGTNYEQYF
TRBD2	TRBJ2-5	TRBV7-9	once	TGTGCCAGCAGCTCGAGTGGGGACGCGGGAGAGCAGTACTTC	CASSSSGDAGEQYF
TRBD1	TRBJ1-2	TRBV9	NA	TGTGCCAGCGGAGACAGGGGCGGCTACACCTTC	CASGDRGGYTF
NA	TRBJ2-5	TRBV29-1	NA	TGCAGCGTTGAAGCAGGGCGGCGGGAGACCCAGTACTTC	CSVEAGRRETQYF
NA	TRBJ1-1	TRBV19	NA	TGTGCCAGTAGCCAGAAGCAGGGGAGCACTGAAGCTTTCTTT	CASSQKQGSTEAFF
NA	TRBJ1-5	TRBV12-5	NA	TGTGCTAGTGGTTTGGTAGGAGGCAGGGGTGGTCAGCCCCAGCATTTT	CASGLVGGRGGQPQHF
NA	TRBJ2-2	TRBV5-4	NA	TGTGCCAGCAGCTTGGGGAGCAAGAACACCGGGGAGCTGTTTTTT	CASSLGSKNTGELFF
TRBD2	TRBJ2-3	TRBV6-4	many	TGTGCCAGCAGTGACTCAACTAGCGGGGGGGCAGATACGCAGTATTTT	CASSDSTSGGADTQYF
TRBD2	TRBJ2-3	TRBV11-2	NA	TGTGCCAGCAGCTTAGGTACTAGCGGGGTCAATACGCAGTATTTT	CASSLGTSGVNTQYF
TRBD1	TRBJ1-4	TRBV9	NA	TGTGCCAGCAGCGCGGGACAGGCCGGGGAACTGTTTTTT	CASSAGQAGELFF
TRBD1	TRBJ1-5	TRBV19	NA	TGTGCCAGTAGGGGACAGGGTGGTAATCAGCCCCAGCATTTT	CASRGQGGNQPQHF
TRBD1	TRBJ1-4	TRBV18	NA	TGTGCCAGCTCACCGGGACAGGGAAGTGAAAAACTGTTTTTT	CASSPGQGSEKLFF
TRBD1	TRBJ2-1	TRBV28	NA	TGTGCCAGTTACCGGGACAGGGCATACAATGAGCAGTTCTTC	CASYRDRAYNEQFF
TRBD1	TRBJ1-2	TRBV19	NA	TGTGCCAGTAGTCTCCGAGGGGACAGGCCTTTAGCTAACTATGGCTACACCTTC	CASSLRGDRPLANYGYTF
NA	TRBJ2-7	TRBV5-1	NA	TGCGCCAGCAGCTTGGAGGTTGACAGCTCCTACGAGCAGTACTTC	CASSLEVDSSYEQYF
TRBD1	TRBJ2-4	TRBV10-1	few	TGCGCCAGCAGTCCAGGACAGGGGATAGCCAAAAACATTCAGTACTTC	CASSPGQGIAKNIQYF
NA	TRBJ1-2	TRBV10-2	NA	TGCGCCAGCAGTGAGTCCAGGCCAGACCTTCGGATCGGCTACACCTTC	CASSESRPDLRIGYTF
NA	TRBJ1-1	TRBV6-5	NA	TGTGCCAGCAGTTACAGTGACACTCGGAACACTGAAGCTTTCTTT	CASSYSDTRNTEAFF
TRBD2	TRBJ2-1	TRBV9	NA	TGTGCCAGCACCCACGCCACTAGCGGGGCACCATTAAGCTCCTACAATGAGCAGTTCTTC	CASTHATSGAPLSSYNEQFF
TRBD1	TRBJ1-6	TRBV5-1	NA	TGCGCCAGCAGCCGGGACAGCACCAGCTCCTATAATTCCCCCCTCCACTTT	CASSRDSTSSYNSPLHF
TRBD2	TRBJ2-3	TRBV6-4	NA	TGTGCCAGCAGTGACTCGAGCGGGGGCACAGATACGCAGTATTTT	CASSDSSGGTDTQYF
NA	TRBJ2-7	TRBV5-1	few	TGCGCCAGCAGCTTGGCCCACTCCGGGAACGAGCAGTACTTC	CASSLAHSGNEQYF
TRBD2	TRBJ2-3	TRBV29-1	NA	TGCAGCGGCGGTAGGCTAGCGGGGGGCTTAGATACGCAGTATTTT	CSGGRLAGGLDTQYF
NA	TRBJ2-3	TRBV6-5	NA	TGTGCCAGCAGTTACAAGGCGGGCAACACAGATACGCAGTATTTT	CASSYKAGNTDTQYF
NA	TRBJ2-7	TRBV12-5	NA	TGTGCTAGTGGTTTGGACGTCGGACTGGGGGAGCAGTACTTC	CASGLDVGLGEQYF
TRBD1	TRBJ2-7	TRBV5-4	once	TGTGCCAGCAGCCTCACAGGGGAAGGTTACGAGCAGTACTTC	CASSLTGEGYEQYF
NA	TRBJ2-2	TRBV5-6	NA	TGTGCCAGCAGCTCCGAGGGTGGGGAGCTGTTTTTT	CASSSEGGELFF
NA	TRBJ1-1	TRBV28	NA	TGTGCCAGTTCCCAGGGGATGGTAGCTTTCTTT	CASSQGMVAFF
TRBD2	TRBJ2-3	TRBV25-1	few	TGTGCCAGCAGCCGTAATAGCGGGGGGGCTACAGATACGCAGTATTTT	CASSRNSGGATDTQYF
NA	TRBJ2-6	TRBV10-3	NA	TGTGCCATCAGTGAGTCAGGGGGGGGAACAGGGGCCAACGTCCTGACTTTC	CAISESGGGTGANVLTF
TRBD2	TRBJ2-1	TRBV18	NA	TGTGCCAGCTCATCGACTAGCGGGGGGCTTAACAATGAGCAGTTCTTC	CASSSTSGGLNNEQFF
NA	TRBJ2-5	TRBV30	NA	TGTGCCTGGGGTGCGGGGGAGACCCAGTACTTC	CAWGAGETQYF
TRBD1	TRBJ2-2	TRBV7-2	NA	TGTGCCAGCAGCCATGACAGGGTAAACACCGGGGAGCTGTTTTTT	CASSHDRVNTGELFF
NA	TRBJ2-5	TRBV6-5	NA	TGTGCCAGCAGTTACGGGGCGGCCCAAGAGACCCAGTACTTC	CASSYGAAQETQYF
NA	TRBJ1-5	TRBV19	few	TGTGCCAGTAGCCTCAGGGATCAGCCCCAGCATTTT	CASSLRDQPQHF